This entry lists 32 T cell receptor beta chains sequenced from one sample in a study of cytomegalovirus exposure and HLA in healthy donors. The PCR ran on 60 Vbeta and 13 Jbeta primers. The table came from immunoSEQ multiplex PCR; TCRdb's copy has only in-frame clones and leaves some out. The profile shows about 160,000 clones, approximately 80% of them singletons. Specimen: PBMCs. The receptor source for this set is a middle-aged woman in good health and CMV-seropositive.

The rearrangement joins TRBV2 to TRBJ2-3; 8 nucleotides agree with TRBD2. Losses at the gene ends were 4 bases for V and 0 bases for J; bases not matched to a gene: 3. CDR3 length equals 15 residues. The germline CDR1 and CDR2 sequences are SNHLY and FYNNEI. The CDR3 spells CASSGLAPSTDTQYF. DNA for the CDR3: TGTGCCAGCAGTGGACTAGCGCCTAGCACAGATACGCAGTATTTT. Based on the CDR3 plus reference TRBV2 and TRBJ2-3, the full variable domain is EPEVTQTPSHQVTQMGQEVILRCVPISNHLYFYWYRQILGQKVEFLVSFYNNEISEKSEIFDDQFSVERPDGSNFTLKIRSTKLEDSAMYFCASSGLAPSTDTQYFGPGTRLTVL.

This chain uses TRBV27 with TRBJ2-3; TRBD1 agrees at 10 bases. The CDR3 length is 15 residues. After removal of 3 bases from V and 5 bases from J, the junction contained 5 bases not matched to a gene. The germline V gene encodes CDR1 MNHEY and CDR2 SMNVEV (reference sequence). The CDR3 region is CASSFRDRGLDTQYF. For the CDR3, the DNA is TGTGCCAGCAGTTTCCGGGACAGGGGATTAGATACGCAGTATTTT.

The chain uses TRBV19 and TRBJ1-1, with no clear D. The length of the CDR3 is 9 residues. CDR1 and CDR2 from the germline V gene are LNHDA and SQIVND (reference sequence). V lost 8 bases to trimming and J lost 9 bases, with 7 bases between them. In DNA, the CDR3 is TGTGCCAGTGGCACACAAGCTTTCTTT. This sequence encodes CASGTQAFF.

The chain joins TRBV7-9 to TRBJ1-1, with D possibly being TRBD1 (5 bases). V was cut by 5 bases and J by 7 bases, with 11 bases left in between. The germline V gene encodes CDR1 SEHNR and CDR2 FQNEAQ (reference sequence). This CDR3 comprises 12 residues. The CDR3 loop reads CASSPVGVEAFF. In DNA form, the CDR3 reads TGTGCCAGCAGCCCCGTAGGGGTTGAAGCTTTCTTT.

The V call is TRBV6-5, the J call TRBJ1-6, with TRBD1 as a possible D gene (5 bases). There are 14 residues in the CDR3. The V and J ends lost 5 bases and 8 bases respectively, with 13 bases between them. Germline lookup yields CDR1 MNHEY and CDR2 SVGAGI. The CDR3 bases are TGTGCCAGCAGTCCGGGAGGGGTAGATTCACCCCTCCACTTT. The encoded protein is CASSPGGVDSPLHF.

The rearrangement uses TRBV5-4 and TRBJ1-6, with a weak D call TRBD1 (5 bases). CDR3 size: 13 residues. Germline V gene lookup returns CDR1 SGHNT and CDR2 YYREEE (reference sequence). Deletions cut 0 bases from V and 11 bases from J, with 9 bases between. The CDR3: CASSLERGPPLHF. In nucleotides, the CDR3 is TGTGCCAGCAGCTTGGAGCGGGGCCCACCCCTCCACTTT.

The V gene is TRBV7-9, the J gene TRBJ1-4; a possible D gene is TRBD1 (6 bases). Germline V gives CDR1 SEHNR, CDR2 FQNEAQ (reference sequence). The length of the CDR3 is 13 residues. V dropped 2 bases and J dropped 8 bases, with 9 bases sitting between them. CDR3 nucleotide sequence: TGTGCCAGCAGCTTAACGCAGGGGGAAAAACTGTTTTTT. Protein sequence: CASSLTQGEKLFF.

The chain carries TRBV27 and TRBJ1-5, with D maybe TRBD1 (5 bases). Trimming shortened V by 1 base and J by 2 bases, and 18 bases separated the two germline ends. This CDR3 is built from 18 residues. CDR1 and CDR2 (germline): MNHEY, SMNVEV (reference sequence). Here the CDR3 reads CASSLYFGGIEGNQPQHF. CDR3 DNA sequence: TGTGCCAGCAGTTTATATTTTGGGGGGATTGAGGGCAATCAGCCCCAGCATTTT.

The rearrangement joins TRBV2 to TRBJ1-1; D gene ambiguous. CDR1 and CDR2 from the germline V gene are SNHLY and FYNNEI. The CDR3 has 14 residues. The V end was cut by 4 bases, the J end by 1 base, with 10 bases between. The CDR3 nucleotides are TGTGCCAGCAGTGTATTTTCAGGGAACACTGAAGCTTTCTTT. Residues: CASSVFSGNTEAFF.

In its sample, this clone was seen once. The rearrangement uses TRBV6-1 and TRBJ2-7, with 11 bases fitting TRBD2. The CDR3 loop spans 15 amino acids. V trimming: 1 base; J trimming: 7 bases; junction bases outside the gene matches: 6. Germline assignment: CDR1 MNHNS and CDR2 SASEGT. The CDR3 here is CASSEVPLAGDEQYF. The CDR3 nucleotides read TGTGCCAGCAGTGAAGTCCCACTAGCGGGGGATGAGCAGTACTTC.

The gene calls are TRBV30 and TRBJ1-4; tentative D call: TRBD1 (6 bases). V gave up 0 bases and J gave up 4 bases, with 9 bases separating them. The germline CDR1 and CDR2 sequences are GTSNPN and SVGIG (reference sequence). This CDR3 has 14 residues. This CDR3 reads CAWSVRGNNEKLFF. CDR3 DNA sequence: TGTGCCTGGAGTGTTAGGGGGAATAATGAAAAACTGTTTTTT.

The chain employs TRBV19 and TRBJ1-1; TRBD1 might be the D (5 bases). This CDR3 region has 14 residues. V lost 1 base, J lost 5 bases, and 11 bases lay in between. The germline CDR1 and CDR2 sequences are LNHDA and SQIVND (reference sequence). The CDR3 sequence: CASSIGQGGTEAFF. For the CDR3, the DNA is TGTGCCAGTAGTATAGGCCAGGGAGGTACTGAAGCTTTCTTT.

The gene calls are TRBV27 and TRBJ1-2; D call uncertain. The germline gives CDR1 MNHEY, CDR2 SMNVEV (reference sequence). CDR3 length: 13 residues. V shed 2 bases and J shed 2 bases, with 6 bases lying between them. The CDR3: CASSLEGNYGYTF. The CDR3, as DNA: TGTGCCAGCAGTTTAGAGGGCAACTATGGCTACACCTTC.

This sequence joins TRBV5-6 and TRBJ2-1; D may be TRBD1 (6 bases). Trimming removed 4 bases from V and 5 bases from J, with 19 bases in between. Germline CDR1 reads SGHDT; CDR2 reads YYEEEE. The CDR3 sequence is 16 residues long. This CDR3 reads CASSTKSRGSHNEQFF. CDR3 sequence (DNA): TGTGCCAGCAGCACGAAAAGCAGGGGTTCCCACAATGAGCAGTTCTTC.

The rearrangement uses TRBV29-1 and TRBJ1-4; TRBD1 is a possible D gene (6 bases). V was clipped by 3 bases and J by 5 bases, with 13 bases between them. Germline loops: CDR1 SQVTM, CDR2 ANQGSEA. The CDR3 consists of 14 residues. The CDR3 protein is CSVEDGTGNEKLFF. The CDR3 DNA sequence: TGCAGCGTTGAGGATGGTACAGGGAATGAAAAACTGTTTTTT.

The rearrangement joins TRBV7-3 to TRBJ2-5; possible D gene TRBD1, 5 bases. The J call may be faulty, since TRBJ2-7 better matches the DNA end. Germline CDR1 and CDR2: SGHTA and FQGTGA. The CDR3 spans 14 residues. The CDR3 here is CASSLRSQGYEQYF. As DNA, the CDR3 is TGTGCCAGCAGCTTAAGGAGCCAGGGCTACGAGCAGTACTTC.

The chain couples TRBV15 to TRBJ1-1; 9 positions match TRBD1. CDR1 LNHNV and CDR2 YYDKDF come from the germline V gene (reference sequence). V shed 0 bases and J 4 bases; nucleotides not matched to a gene: 6. The CDR3 has 16 amino acids. This chain's CDR3 is CATSRDQRGQGTEAFF. The CDR3 coding sequence is TGTGCCACCAGCAGAGATCAACGGGGACAGGGCACTGAAGCTTTCTTT.

This sequence joins TRBV7-2 and TRBJ2-6; 7 bases match TRBD1. The CDR3 has 16 residues. V lost 2 bases and J lost 0; bases outside the gene matches: 1. CDR1 and CDR2 from the germline V gene are SGHTA and FQGNSA. CDR3 sequence (DNA): TGTGCCAGCAGCTTACGACAGGGCTCTGGGGCCAACGTCCTGACTTTC. Its translation: CASSLRQGSGANVLTF. The whole variable domain, filled in from reference TRBV7-2 and TRBJ2-6, reads GAGVSQSPSNKVTEKGKDVELRCDPISGHTALYWYRQSLGQGLEFLIYFQGNSAPDKSGLPSDRFSAERTGGSVSTLTIQRTQQEDSAVYLCASSLRQGSGANVLTFGAGSRLTVL.

V and J are TRBV21-1 and TRBJ1-3; the D segment call TRBD1 is taken from the table without a DNA check. TRBV21-1 is a pseudogene. The length of the CDR3 is 11 residues. The CDR3 reads CASSKVGESGF. The CDR3 DNA follows: TGTGCCAGCAGCAAAGTGGGTGAATCAGGATTT.

This clone showed up many times. Other DNA sequences of this sample code for an identical CDR3. The chain couples TRBV20-1 to TRBJ1-1; D is uncertain. CDR3 length equals 11 residues. Germline CDR1 DFQATT, CDR2 SNEGSKA (reference sequence). The germline V and J ends were trimmed by 1 base and 5 bases, with 5 bases remaining between them. This chain's CDR3 is CSARAETEAFF. For the CDR3, the DNA is TGCAGTGCTAGAGCTGAGACTGAAGCTTTCTTT.

The sample holds one count of this clone. CDR3 nucleotides: TGTGCCAGCAGTGAAGCGCTTCCGGGCTATGGCTACACCTTC. Its translation: CASSEALPGYGYTF. V and J are TRBV2 and TRBJ1-2; D ambiguous. Trimming removed 0 bases at V and 4 bases at J, with 9 bases between. Germline loops: CDR1 SNHLY, CDR2 FYNNEI. The CDR3 length is 14 residues.

The chain combines TRBV7-9 with TRBJ2-1; 14 nucleotides match TRBD2. After removal of 2 bases from V and 9 bases from J, the junction contained 6 bases not matched to a gene. The germline CDR1 and CDR2 sequences are SEHNR and FQNEAQ (reference sequence). CDR3 length equals 16 residues. The CDR3 here is CASSLRTSGGRGEQFF. The CDR3 bases are TGTGCCAGCAGCTTACGGACTAGCGGGGGGAGAGGTGAGCAGTTCTTC.

This chain joins TRBV27 and TRBJ2-2, with a tentative D call TRBD2 (5 bases). The germline V gene encodes CDR1 MNHEY and CDR2 SMNVEV (reference sequence). The CDR3 length is 13 residues. With 6 bases removed from V and 7 bases from J, the gap between germline ends came to 12 bases. Here the CDR3 reads CASSRRDGGELFF. The CDR3, as DNA: TGTGCCAGCAGCCGCCGGGATGGCGGGGAGCTGTTTTTT.

This clone was detected only once. V is TRBV5-1 and J is TRBJ2-7; D possibly corresponds to TRBD1 (5 bases). The CDR3 sequence is 15 residues long. Germline CDR1 and CDR2: SGHRS and YFSETQ. V lost 6 bases to trimming and J lost 2 bases, with 18 bases between them. The CDR3 loop reads CASTATGTITYEQYF. The CDR3 DNA sequence: TGCGCCAGCACCGCAACAGGTACAATAACCTACGAGCAGTACTTC.

The chain combines TRBV11-2 with TRBJ1-1; D ambiguous. The CDR3 totals 17 residues. V lost 1 base and J 0 bases, leaving 15 bases between the germline ends. Germline V gene data show CDR1 as SGHAT and CDR2 as FQNNGV. In nucleotides, the CDR3 is TGTGCCAGCAGCTTAGCGGGTAGGTCAGCCTTGAACACTGAAGCTTTCTTT. Protein sequence: CASSLAGRSALNTEAFF.

The chain couples TRBV11-2 to TRBJ1-6, with D hard to call. Germline V gene sequence: CDR1 SGHAT, CDR2 FQNNGV. The CDR3 runs to 13 residues. Trimming removed 4 bases from V and 8 bases from J, with 9 bases in between. CDR3 region: CASSSSSHSPLHF. DNA for the CDR3: TGTGCCAGCAGCTCCAGTTCGCATTCACCCCTCCACTTT.

This chain uses TRBV28 with TRBJ2-4; D possibly corresponds to TRBD2 (6 bases). The germline V gene has CDR1 MDHEN and CDR2 SYDVKM. V was shortened by 6 bases and J by 12 bases, with 21 bases between the two germline ends. This CDR3 is 14 amino acids long. In DNA form, the CDR3 reads TGTGCCAGCAGCCCAGCGGGTCCGGGGAGAGGTCAGTACTTC. As protein: CASSPAGPGRGQYF.

The chain is built from TRBV5-1 and TRBJ1-4, with 9 bases fitting TRBD1. The CDR3 is 14 amino acids. V gave up 3 bases and J gave up 6 bases; unmatched junction bases: 3. Germline V lookup: CDR1 SGHRS, CDR2 YFSETQ. The chain's CDR3 is CASSSQGAYEKLFF. The DNA for the CDR3 is TGCGCCAGCAGCTCACAGGGGGCGTATGAAAAACTGTTTTTT.

This chain uses TRBV19 with TRBJ2-2; 7 bases align to TRBD1. Germline CDR1 reads LNHDA; CDR2 reads SQIVND (reference sequence). CDR3 length: 15 residues. Germline trimming cut 3 bases from V and 3 bases from J; bases unmatched to any gene: 4. The CDR3 region is CASSITGAYTGELFF. As DNA, the CDR3 is TGTGCCAGTAGTATTACAGGGGCTTACACCGGGGAGCTGTTTTTT.

This clone was seen just once. Compared with germline, one end of the junction differs, possibly owing to a read error. The chain recombines TRBV6-1 with TRBJ2-4; perhaps TRBD1 as D (6 bases). CDR3 length: 19 residues. Germline-derived CDR1 and CDR2 are MNHNS and SASEGT. The CDR3 nucleotides are TGTGCCAGCAGAGAAGCGGACAGAAACTTTCCACTAGCCAAAAACATTCAGTACTTC. Residues: CASREADRNFPLAKNIQYF.

The CDR3 is CAIKQGLESNQPQHF. In DNA, the CDR3 is TGTGCCATCAAGCAGGGTTTAGAAAGCAATCAGCCCCAGCATTTT. The chain is built from TRBV10-3 and TRBJ1-5, with D possibly being TRBD1 (5 bases). Per the germline V gene, CDR1 is ENHRY and CDR2 is SYGVKD. The CDR3 is made up of 15 amino acids. V was clipped by 7 bases and J by 1 base, with 14 bases between them.

This clone was recorded a few times. This chain links TRBV6-6 with TRBJ2-5; a possible D gene is TRBD1 (6 bases). The CDR3 runs to 14 residues. The V end was cut by 6 bases, the J end by 4 bases, with 15 bases between. Germline assignment: CDR1 MNHNY and CDR2 SVGAGI (reference sequence). The CDR3 region has the DNA TGTGCCAGCAGCAATACAGGGTCGAGAGAGACCCAGTACTTC. It codes for CASSNTGSRETQYF.